These 11 T cell receptor beta chains were all obtained from the same sample, sequenced in a study of T cell clonotyping in hematopoietic cell transplantation (dated by TCRdb to the early 2020s). The time point label corresponds to: 30 days after allo-HCT. Preparation of the library involved the immunoSEQ multiplex PCR assay. Imported from immuneACCESS, the table was reduced by TCRdb to in-frame sequences with V and J called. These copies leave out some clones; in studies compared against another copy, an unresolved V gene accounts for under half, and the cause of the remainder is not known. The sample table contains around 15,000 clones; only one count was recorded for about 61% of them. Roughly 12% of the sample goes to the ten largest clones. This material consisted of PBMCs, taken 30 days after allogeneic stem cell transplant. The receptor source for this set is a male patient aged 50 to 59 who had an allogeneic stem cell transplant from an unrelated donor, so T cells may come from the graft donor. Some clones in this sample may be carry-over from other donors' samples.

The chain combines TRBV30 with TRBJ1-1, with D maybe TRBD1 (5 bases). Germline-derived CDR1 and CDR2 are GTSNPN and SVGIG (reference sequence). V shed 3 bases and J shed 1 base, with 15 bases lying between them. The CDR3 runs 15 residues. This CDR3 reads CAWSPLNTGNTEAFF. The CDR3 DNA sequence: TGTGCCTGGAGCCCCCTCAACACAGGGAACACTGAAGCTTTCTTT.

The V gene is TRBV7-2, the J gene TRBJ1-1; 8 bases align to TRBD1. The germline V gene has CDR1 SGHTA and CDR2 FQGNSA. The J segment lost 1 base and the V segment lost 5 bases, leaving 3 bases of the junction unmatched. The CDR3 is 14 amino acids. The CDR3 region is CASSLGQGNTEAFF. The DNA of the CDR3 is TGTGCCAGCAGCCTTGGACAGGGGAACACTGAAGCTTTCTTT.

This clone was counted between two and nine times. A read error may produce the germline difference seen at one junction end. This chain links TRBV27 with TRBJ2-3, with D possibly matching TRBD1 (5 bases). The CDR3 covers 13 residues. Germline V gene sequence: CDR1 MNHEY, CDR2 SMNVEV (reference sequence). CDR3 DNA: TGTGCTAGCAGTCCACAGGTTTCGGCTACGCAGTATTTT. The encoded protein is CASSPQVSATQYF.

The DNA of the CDR3 is TGCAGCGTTGAAACCCGGGACTCGGAGGACTACGAGCAGTACTTC. This sequence encodes CSVETRDSEDYEQYF. The gene calls are TRBV29-1 and TRBJ2-7; the D gene is possibly TRBD2 (6 bases). This CDR3 spans 15 amino acids. The V gene's germline CDR1 is SQVTM and CDR2 ANQGSEA. V dropped 2 bases and J dropped 3 bases, with 17 bases sitting between them.

The V and J genes are TRBV25-1 and TRBJ2-6, with a weak D call TRBD1 (7 bases). Germline CDR1 MGHDK, CDR2 SYGVNS. The ends were cut back, 4 bases at V and 0 bases at J, with 13 bases in the middle. This CDR3 has 17 residues. CDR3 coding DNA: TGTGCCAGCAGTGCCAGGGGGGAGTACTCTGGGGCCAACGTCCTGACTTTC. Protein product: CASSARGEYSGANVLTF.

This clone ranks as medium-sized. The V and J genes are TRBV6-5 and TRBJ1-5; 8 bases match TRBD1. This CDR3 region has 15 residues. Trimming removed 0 bases from V and 4 bases from J; junction bases left unmatched: 2. CDR1 and CDR2 from the germline V gene are MNHEY and SVGAGI. CDR3 bases: TGTGCCAGCAGTTACTCAGGACAGGGAAATCAGCCCCAGCATTTT. The encoded protein is CASSYSGQGNQPQHF.

The CDR3 nucleotides are TGTGCCAGCAGCACCCGACACCTCTCCTACGAGCAGTACTTC. Its translation: CASSTRHLSYEQYF. The gene calls are TRBV6-6 and TRBJ2-7; no reliable D call. The CDR3 has 14 residues. CDR1 is MNHNY and CDR2 is SVGAGI in the germline V gene (reference sequence). The V end lost 6 bases, the J end lost 0 bases, and 12 bases lay between the germline ends.

V usage is TRBV2 and J usage is TRBJ2-2; perhaps TRBD1 as D (6 bases). Germline CDR1 and CDR2: SNHLY and FYNNEI. V was cut by 5 bases and J by 6 bases, with 10 bases left in between. The CDR3 runs to 13 residues. The DNA of the CDR3 is TGTGCCAGCAGTCTACAGGGATCCGGGGAGCTGTTTTTT. It codes for CASSLQGSGELFF.

This clone was found a few times. The rearrangement uses TRBV5-8 and TRBJ1-1, with 8 positions matching TRBD1. The CDR3 extends over 13 amino acids. From germline, CDR1 is SGHTS and CDR2 YDEGEE. The trim removed 3 bases at V and 11 bases at J, leaving 9 bases unmatched. CDR3 region: CASSSRQGIGAFF. CDR3 bases: TGTGCCAGCAGCTCAAGACAGGGGATCGGGGCTTTCTTT. Drawing the rest from reference TRBV5-8 and TRBJ1-1, the complete variable domain is EAGVTQSPTHLIKTRGQQATLRCSPISGHTSVYWYQQALGLGLQFLLWYDEGEERNRGNFPPRFSGRQFPNYSSELNVNALELEDSALYLCASSSRQGIGAFFGQGTRLTVV.

The rearrangement links TRBV5-1 to TRBJ1-4; no definite D call. The CDR3 is 12 residues long. Germline V gene lookup returns CDR1 SGHRS and CDR2 YFSETQ. V was clipped by 0 bases and J by 8 bases, with 5 bases between them. CDR3 sequence: CASSLGGEKLFF. CDR3 sequence (DNA): TGCGCCAGCAGCTTGGGAGGGGAAAAACTGTTTTTT.

The genes are TRBV28 and TRBJ1-2, with TRBD1 identical over 10 bases. Germline V gene data show CDR1 as MDHEN and CDR2 as SYDVKM. V lost 6 bases to trimming and J lost 2 bases; unmatched junction nucleotides: 9. The CDR3 spans 16 residues. The CDR3: CASSPSGTGDNYGYTF. CDR3 DNA sequence: TGTGCCAGCAGCCCCTCCGGGACAGGGGACAACTATGGCTACACCTTC.